Listed below are T cell receptor beta chains from one sample, sequenced in a study of identical twins. Each CDR3 protein is one row after TCRdb ran MiXCR on the 5' RACE reads. This table has around 1.7 million distinct CDR3 sequences, about 30% appearing once. Sequenced: cord blood. These receptors originate from a newborn girl in good health. CDR3s include the opening cysteine and the closing phenylalanine or tryptophan. Each record gives: V gene, J gene, clone size, D gene, CDR3 DNA, CDR3 protein. D genes are given only for firm matches. The listing skips clone size in some rows; elsewhere it reads once, few, many or a size class.

TRBV12-3/TRBV12-4	TRBJ2-1	-	-	TGTGCCAGCAGTTTAAATGGACGGTGGGCGGTCAATGAGCAGTTCTTC	CASSLNGRWAVNEQFF
TRBV6-6	TRBJ1-1	-	-	TGTGCCAGCAGTTACGCCAGGGTGAACACTGAAGCTTTCTTT	CASSYARVNTEAFF
TRBV10-3	TRBJ1-2	-	-	TGTGCCATCAGTCCGGACGTTAACTATGGCTACACCTTC	CAISPDVNYGYTF
TRBV5-1	TRBJ2-2	-	-	TGCGCCAGCAGCTTGACCCTAGAAACCGGGGAGCTGTTTTTT	CASSLTLETGELFF
TRBV12-3/TRBV12-4	TRBJ2-2	few	-	TGTGCCAGCAACTTTGGACGGGACGGTTACACCGGGGAGCTGTTTTTT	CASNFGRDGYTGELFF
TRBV20-1	TRBJ2-1	-	-	TGCAGTACTAGACAGTCCCTCTCCTACAATGAGCAGTTCTTC	CSTRQSLSYNEQFF
TRBV10-3	TRBJ1-2	few	-	TGTGCCATCAGTCCGAGCGTTAACTATGGCTACACCTTC	CAISPSVNYGYTF
TRBV29-1	TRBJ2-5	few	TRBD2	TGCAGCGTCCCCGGGACTAGCGGACTGGGGGAGACCCAGTACTTC	CSVPGTSGLGETQYF
TRBV6-1	TRBJ2-1	-	TRBD2	TGTGCCAGCAGTAGACGCGGACTAGCTCCTTCACCCGGCAATGAGCAGTTCTTC	CASSRRGLAPSPGNEQFF
TRBV29-1	TRBJ1-2	many	-	TGCAGCGTTCAACAGGAAACAAGAGACTACACCTTC	CSVQQETRDYTF
TRBV7-9	TRBJ2-1	-	-	TGTGCCGGCAGCTTAGCGGAACTGTTCAGGTACAATGAGCAGTTCTTC	CAGSLAELFRYNEQFF
TRBV9	TRBJ2-1	-	TRBD1	TGTGCCAGCAGCGCCAGACAGGGCCCTCTCGATGAGCAGTTCTTC	CASSARQGPLDEQFF
TRBV5-6	TRBJ2-1	-	-	TGTGCCAGCAGCTTGGTCGAGAGGAGCTACTCCTACAATGAGCAGTTCTTC	CASSLVERSYSYNEQFF
TRBV9	TRBJ1-2	-	-	TGTGCCAGCAGCGTAGACGTTAACTATGGCTACACCTTC	CASSVDVNYGYTF
TRBV6-1	TRBJ1-2	-	TRBD1	TGTGCCAGCAGTGGACAGGGGGTGGGTGGCTACACCTTC	CASSGQGVGGYTF
TRBV6-2/TRBV6-3	TRBJ2-1	-	TRBD2	TGTGCCAGCAGACTCGGCGCGGGAGGTACTCCACGTGAGCAGTTCTTC	CASRLGAGGTPREQFF
TRBV9	TRBJ2-3	few	-	TGTGCCAGCAGCGTCGGGTCTTTGGTCGATACGCAGTATTTT	CASSVGSLVDTQYF
TRBV20-1	TRBJ1-3	few	TRBD1	TGCAGTGCTTGGGACAGGGGCTCTGGAAACACCATATATTTT	CSAWDRGSGNTIYF
TRBV11-2	TRBJ1-1	-	TRBD1	TGTGCCAGCAGCCGGACAGGTGGGTCTGAAGCTTTCTTT	CASSRTGGSEAFF
TRBV20-1	TRBJ2-2	-	-	TGCAGTGCTAGCCCTCGGGTCACCGGGGAGCTGTTTTTT	CSASPRVTGELFF
TRBV10-3	TRBJ2-2	-	TRBD2	TGTGCCATCAGTGCCCGACTAGCGGATACCGGGGAGCTGTTTTTT	CAISARLADTGELFF
TRBV12-3/TRBV12-4	TRBJ2-7	few	-	TGTGCCAGCAGTTTAGAGAATACCTACGAGCAGTACTTC	CASSLENTYEQYF
TRBV9	TRBJ1-5	-	-	TGTGCCAGCAGCGTAGGTACAGAGGGTCAGCCCCAGCATTTT	CASSVGTEGQPQHF
TRBV24-1	TRBJ2-7	many	-	TGTGCCACCAGTGATCTGAACTACGAGCAGTACTTC	CATSDLNYEQYF
TRBV5-1	TRBJ1-2	few	-	TGCGCCAGCAGCTTGACAGGTTTTGCTAACTATGGCTACACCTTC	CASSLTGFANYGYTF
TRBV28	TRBJ2-7	-	-	TGTGCCAGCAGCCGGTTCTCCGAGCAGTACTTC	CASSRFSEQYF
TRBV29-1	TRBJ2-5	-	-	TGCAGCGTTGAACCCAGCGAAGAGACCCAGTACTTC	CSVEPSEETQYF
TRBV14	TRBJ2-1	-	TRBD2	TGTGCCAACAGCCATCCCGGGACTAGACGCAATGAGCAGTTCTTC	CANSHPGTRRNEQFF
TRBV21-1	TRBJ2-1	-	-	TGTGCCAGCAGCAAATGGCTAGCGGGTGAGCAGTTCTTC	CASSKWLAGEQFF
TRBV12-3/TRBV12-4	TRBJ2-1	few	-	TGTGCCAGCAGGGCAGGGGAGAGTTCCTACAATGAGCAGTTCTTC	CASRAGESSYNEQFF
TRBV2	TRBJ2-7	-	-	TGTGCCAGCAGTGAAAGGGTCGGCCAGTACTTC	CASSERVGQYF
TRBV4-1	TRBJ2-7	-	-	TGCGCCAGCAGCCCCTCGGAGTTAGCGGATTTCTACGAGCAGTACTTC	CASSPSELADFYEQYF
TRBV12-3/TRBV12-4	TRBJ1-1	few	-	TGTGCCAGCAGTTTAAATCCGGGACAGAACACTGAAGCTTTCTTT	CASSLNPGQNTEAFF
TRBV7-9	TRBJ1-1	-	-	TGTGCCAGCAGCCAGCCGGGGCTGAACACTGAAGCTTTCTTT	CASSQPGLNTEAFF
TRBV4-2	TRBJ2-1	-	-	TGTGCCAGCAGCCAAGCGCCCGGGAGTCCCTACAATGAGCAGTTCTTC	CASSQAPGSPYNEQFF
TRBV4-2	TRBJ2-5	-	TRBD1	TGTGCCAGCAGCCAAGTGGGACAGGGTGTCGTGGGGGAGACCCAGTACTTC	CASSQVGQGVVGETQYF
TRBV20-1	TRBJ2-1	few	-	TGCAGTGCGCCGGGACTCAATTACAATGAGCAGTTCTTC	CSAPGLNYNEQFF
TRBV30	TRBJ2-3	-	-	TGTGCCTGGAGTGTCATTGAGGTCGCCACAGATACGCAGTATTTT	CAWSVIEVATDTQYF
TRBV5-1	TRBJ2-3	-	-	TGCGCCAGCAGCTCTTCTAACGAATGGACTAGCACAGATACGCAGTATTTT	CASSSSNEWTSTDTQYF
TRBV27	TRBJ1-5	-	-	TGTGCCAGCACTAATAGCAATCAGCCCCAGCATTTT	CASTNSNQPQHF
TRBV3-1	TRBJ2-1	-	-	TGTGCCAGCAGCTCCACATGGGACTCCTACAATGAGCAGTTCTTC	CASSSTWDSYNEQFF